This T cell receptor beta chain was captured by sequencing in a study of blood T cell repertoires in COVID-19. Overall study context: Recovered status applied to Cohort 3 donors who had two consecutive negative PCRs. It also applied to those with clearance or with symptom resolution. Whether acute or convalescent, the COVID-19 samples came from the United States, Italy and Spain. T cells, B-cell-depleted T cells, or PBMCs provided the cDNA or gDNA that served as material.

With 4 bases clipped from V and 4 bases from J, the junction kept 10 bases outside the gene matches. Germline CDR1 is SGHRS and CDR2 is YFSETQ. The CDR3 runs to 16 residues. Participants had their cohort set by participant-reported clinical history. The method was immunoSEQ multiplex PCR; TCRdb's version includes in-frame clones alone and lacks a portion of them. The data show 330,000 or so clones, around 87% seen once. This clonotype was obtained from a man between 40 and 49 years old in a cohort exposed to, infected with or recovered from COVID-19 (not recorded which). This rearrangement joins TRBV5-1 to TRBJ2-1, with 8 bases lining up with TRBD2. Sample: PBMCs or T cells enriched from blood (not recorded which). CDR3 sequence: CASSRSAGVGYNEQFF. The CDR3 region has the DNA TGCGCCAGCAGCCGATCAGCGGGAGTTGGTTACAATGAGCAGTTCTTC.